Sequencing of this T cell receptor beta chain was carried out in a study of cytomegalovirus exposure and HLA in healthy donors. General study findings and limits: A list of 164 TCR beta chains associated with cytomegalovirus was given. Accurate prediction of HLA-A and HLA-B alleles (for most subjects) was reportedly achieved from TCR beta sequences. A previous analysis found most TCR beta V segments productive roughly 87% or roughly 30% of the time.

PCR was performed using 60 Vbeta and 13 Jbeta primers. Assay used: immunoSEQ multiplex PCR; TCRdb lists only in-frame clones, some missing. The sample lists approximately 150,000 clones, around 85% seen once, with roughly 2.8% in the top ten. A word on this clone: The antigen is unknown.

This TCR came from a woman in her 30s in good health and CMV-seronegative. The sample consisted of PBMCs.

The CDR3 reads CSARVPGGQYF. The DNA of the CDR3 is TGCAGTGCTAGGGTTCCAGGGGGGCAGTACTTC. The chain carries TRBV20-1 and TRBJ2-7; TRBD1 matches at 7 bases. There are 11 residues in the CDR3. The germline CDR1 and CDR2 sequences are DFQATT and SNEGSKA (reference sequence). Trimming took 3 bases from V and 9 from J; bases not matched to a gene: 5.